The T cell receptor (beta chain) described here comes from a study of shared clonotypes between healthy human individuals. The overall study: CD4 naive and CD4 memory each took three plates per donor, while CD8 naive took two and CD8 memory one. General study results and limits: When compared with the clonotypes that were shared by all four sorted-subset donors, the non-shared clonotypes turned out to have lower generation probabilities.

The V end was cut by 2 bases, the J end by 5 bases, with 7 bases between. The germline CDR1 and CDR2 sequences are MNHEY and SMNVEV (reference sequence). The CDR3 runs to 13 residues. Sequencing used immunoSEQ multiplex PCR; TCRdb keeps in-frame clones, though not all of them. Of 110,000 or so clones detected, about 67% appear once; the ten largest clones hold around 24%. This clone was detected only a few times. Its antigen is unknown. This CDR3 is also generated by other DNA sequences in the sample. J is TRBJ2-1 and V is TRBV27; D is ambiguous. The specimen was memory CD8+ T cells sorted from blood. The subset is: CD45RO+ cells pooled with CCR7-negative TemRA cells. The sequence came from a woman aged 25 to 39 in good health. CDR3 nucleotide sequence: TGTGCCAGCAGTTTAGGCACTCACAATGAGCAGTTCTTC. Protein: CASSLGTHNEQFF.